The 5 T cell receptor beta chains presented below share a single source sample, sequenced in a study of cytomegalovirus exposure and HLA in healthy donors. PCR primers comprised 60 Vbeta and 13 Jbeta primers. Libraries were prepared by immunoSEQ multiplex PCR; TCRdb keeps only in-frame clonotypes and omits some of them. The top ten hold approximately 1.4% of the sample, which has 200,000 to 250,000 clones, around 83% seen once. Material for sequencing was PBMCs. All receptors derive from a girl between 5 and 17 years old in good health and CMV-seronegative.

The V gene is TRBV4-3, the J gene TRBJ2-2, with TRBD1 identical over 8 bases. Germline V gene lookup returns CDR1 LGHNA and CDR2 YSLEER. V trimming: 1 base; J trimming: 6 bases; junction bases outside the gene matches: 13. This CDR3 is built from 18 residues. CDR3 loop: CASSQVLPRDRRSGELFF. CDR3 in DNA: TGCGCCAGCAGCCAAGTCTTACCCCGGGACAGGAGATCCGGGGAGCTGTTTTTT.

The CDR3 bases are TGTGCCAGCAGTTTATGGAGTAATTCACCCCTCCACTTT. Protein product: CASSLWSNSPLHF. This chain connects TRBV28 to TRBJ1-6; no clear D. The CDR3 totals 13 residues. Germline CDR1 is MDHEN and CDR2 is SYDVKM. V gave up 0 bases and J gave up 6 bases, with 3 bases separating them.

The chain has TRBV5-4 and TRBJ2-1; 10 positions match TRBD2. The trim removed 4 bases at V and 4 bases at J, leaving 5 bases unmatched. CDR3 length equals 15 residues. Looked up from germline, CDR1 is SGHNT and CDR2 is YYREEE (reference sequence). The CDR3 loop is CASSGGTSVYNEQFF. The CDR3 DNA reads as TGTGCCAGCAGCGGGGGGACTAGCGTATACAATGAGCAGTTCTTC.

CDR3 residues: CAWSGDTGGSGEQYF. DNA of the CDR3: TGTGCCTGGAGTGGGGATACAGGGGGCTCGGGCGAGCAGTACTTC. The chain links TRBV30 to TRBJ2-7; 9 bases fit TRBD1. There are 15 residues in the CDR3. Germline V gene lookup returns CDR1 GTSNPN and CDR2 SVGIG (reference sequence). V gave up 1 base and J gave up 6 bases; unmatched junction bases: 10.

With regard to this clone: A read error may account for a junction end that differs from germline. V gene TRBV19 combines with J gene TRBJ2-6, with 10 positions matching TRBD1. Germline lookup yields CDR1 LNHDA and CDR2 SQIVND (reference sequence). The CDR3 spans 18 residues. The CDR3 spells CTSSGGTGALSGANVLTF. The DNA of the CDR3 is TGTACCAGTAGTGGCGGGACAGGGGCCCTCTCTGGGGCCAACGTCCTGACTTTC.